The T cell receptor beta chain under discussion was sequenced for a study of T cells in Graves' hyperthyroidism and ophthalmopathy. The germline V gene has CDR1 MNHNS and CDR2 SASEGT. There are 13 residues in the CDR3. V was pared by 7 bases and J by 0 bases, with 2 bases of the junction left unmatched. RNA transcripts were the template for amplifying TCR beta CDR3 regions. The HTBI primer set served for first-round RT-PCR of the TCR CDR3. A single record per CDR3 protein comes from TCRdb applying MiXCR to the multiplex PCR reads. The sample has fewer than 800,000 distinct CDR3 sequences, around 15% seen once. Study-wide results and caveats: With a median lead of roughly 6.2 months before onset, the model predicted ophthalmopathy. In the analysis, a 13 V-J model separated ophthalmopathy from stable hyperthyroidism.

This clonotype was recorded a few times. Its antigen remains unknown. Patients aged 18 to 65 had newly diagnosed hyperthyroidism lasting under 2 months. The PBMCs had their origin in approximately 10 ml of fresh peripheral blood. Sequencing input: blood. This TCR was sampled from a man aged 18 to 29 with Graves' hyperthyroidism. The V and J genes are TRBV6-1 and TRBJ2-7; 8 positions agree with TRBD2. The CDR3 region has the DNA TGTGCCAGCAATCTAGCGGGCTCCTACGAGCAGTACTTC. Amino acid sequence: CASNLAGSYEQYF.